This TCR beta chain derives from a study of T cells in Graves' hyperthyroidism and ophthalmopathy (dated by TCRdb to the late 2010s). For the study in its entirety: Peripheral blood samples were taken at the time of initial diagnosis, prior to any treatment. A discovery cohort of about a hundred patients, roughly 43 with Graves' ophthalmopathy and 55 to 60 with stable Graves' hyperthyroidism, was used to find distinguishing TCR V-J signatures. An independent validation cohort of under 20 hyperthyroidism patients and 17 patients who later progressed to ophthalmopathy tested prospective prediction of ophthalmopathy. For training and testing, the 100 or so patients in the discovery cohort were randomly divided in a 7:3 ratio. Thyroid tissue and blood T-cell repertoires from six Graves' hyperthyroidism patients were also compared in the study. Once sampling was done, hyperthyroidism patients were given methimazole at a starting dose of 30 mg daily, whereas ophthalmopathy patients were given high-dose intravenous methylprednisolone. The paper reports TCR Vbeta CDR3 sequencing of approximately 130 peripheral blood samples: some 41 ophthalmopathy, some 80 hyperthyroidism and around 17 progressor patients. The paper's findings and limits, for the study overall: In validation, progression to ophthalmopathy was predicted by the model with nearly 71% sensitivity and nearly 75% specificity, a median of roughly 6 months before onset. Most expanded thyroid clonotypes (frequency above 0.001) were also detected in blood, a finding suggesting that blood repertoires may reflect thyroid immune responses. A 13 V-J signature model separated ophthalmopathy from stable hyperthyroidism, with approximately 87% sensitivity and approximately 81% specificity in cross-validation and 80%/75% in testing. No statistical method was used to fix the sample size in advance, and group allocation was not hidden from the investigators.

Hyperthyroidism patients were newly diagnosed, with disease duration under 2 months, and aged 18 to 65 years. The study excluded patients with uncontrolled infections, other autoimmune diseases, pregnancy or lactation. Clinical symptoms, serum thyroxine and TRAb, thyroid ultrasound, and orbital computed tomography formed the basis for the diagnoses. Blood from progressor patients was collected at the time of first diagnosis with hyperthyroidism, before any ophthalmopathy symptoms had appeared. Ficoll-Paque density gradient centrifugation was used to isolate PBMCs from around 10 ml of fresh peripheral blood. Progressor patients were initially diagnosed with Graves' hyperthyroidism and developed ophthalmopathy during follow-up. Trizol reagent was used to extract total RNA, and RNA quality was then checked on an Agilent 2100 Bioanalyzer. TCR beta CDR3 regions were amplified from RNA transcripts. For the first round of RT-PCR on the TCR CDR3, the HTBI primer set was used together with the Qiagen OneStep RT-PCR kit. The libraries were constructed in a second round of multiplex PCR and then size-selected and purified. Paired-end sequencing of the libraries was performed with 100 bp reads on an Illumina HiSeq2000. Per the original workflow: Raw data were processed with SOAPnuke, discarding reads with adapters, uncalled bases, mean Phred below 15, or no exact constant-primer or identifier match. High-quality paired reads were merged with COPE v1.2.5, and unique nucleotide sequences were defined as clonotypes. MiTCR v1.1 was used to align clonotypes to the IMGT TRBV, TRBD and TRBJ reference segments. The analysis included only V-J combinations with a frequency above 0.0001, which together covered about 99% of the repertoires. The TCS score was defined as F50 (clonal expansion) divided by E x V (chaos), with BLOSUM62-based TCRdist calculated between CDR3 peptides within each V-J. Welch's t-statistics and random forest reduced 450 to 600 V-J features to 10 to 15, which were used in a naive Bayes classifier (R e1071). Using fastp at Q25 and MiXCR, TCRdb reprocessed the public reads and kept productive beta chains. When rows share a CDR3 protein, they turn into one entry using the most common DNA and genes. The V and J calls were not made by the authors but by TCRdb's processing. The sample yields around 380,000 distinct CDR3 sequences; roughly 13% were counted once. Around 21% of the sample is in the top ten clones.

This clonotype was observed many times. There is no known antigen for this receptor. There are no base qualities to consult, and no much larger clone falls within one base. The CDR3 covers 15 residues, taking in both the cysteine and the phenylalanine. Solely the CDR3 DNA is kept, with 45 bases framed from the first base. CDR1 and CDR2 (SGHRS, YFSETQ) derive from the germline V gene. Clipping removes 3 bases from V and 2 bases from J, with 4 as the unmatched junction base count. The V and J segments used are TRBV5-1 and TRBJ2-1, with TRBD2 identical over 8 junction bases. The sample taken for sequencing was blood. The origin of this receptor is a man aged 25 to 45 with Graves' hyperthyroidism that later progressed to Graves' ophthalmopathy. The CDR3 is CASSSGTSAYNEQFF. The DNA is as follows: TGCGCCAGCAGCTCCGGGACTAGTGCCTACAATGAGCAGTTCTTC.